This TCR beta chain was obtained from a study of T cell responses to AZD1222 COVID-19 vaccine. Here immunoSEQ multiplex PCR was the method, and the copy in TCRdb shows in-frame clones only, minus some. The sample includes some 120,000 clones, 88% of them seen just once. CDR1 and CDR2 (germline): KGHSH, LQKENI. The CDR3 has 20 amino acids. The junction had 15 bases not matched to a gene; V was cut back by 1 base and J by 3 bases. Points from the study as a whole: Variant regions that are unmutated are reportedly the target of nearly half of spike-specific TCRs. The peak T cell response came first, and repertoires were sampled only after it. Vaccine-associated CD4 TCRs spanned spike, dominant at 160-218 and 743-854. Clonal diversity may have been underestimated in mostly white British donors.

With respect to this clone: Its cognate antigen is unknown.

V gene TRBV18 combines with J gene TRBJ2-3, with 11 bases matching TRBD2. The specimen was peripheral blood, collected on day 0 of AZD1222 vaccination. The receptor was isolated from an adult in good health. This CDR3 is CASSPRGLAGGPRKTDTQYF. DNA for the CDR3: TGTGCCAGCTCACCACGTGGGCTAGCGGGGGGCCCCAGGAAGACAGATACGCAGTATTTT.